This is a list of T cell receptor beta chains from one sample in a study of a mutant IDH1 vaccine in newly diagnosed glioma. Clones were sequenced by immunoSEQ multiplex PCR, and TCRdb holds only the in-frame ones, with some missing. The table includes approximately 61,000 clones, about 86% detected once. No antigen is known for these receptors. The sequencing used PBMCs, collected from a glioma patient whose treatment included an IDH1 peptide vaccine. The receptor source for this set is a woman between 45 and 60 years old with glioma. CDR3s include the opening cysteine and the closing phenylalanine or tryptophan. A D gene is named only where the DNA matches it firmly. The listing skips clone size in some rows; elsewhere it reads once, few, many or a size class.

len | j_gene | v_gene | abundance | d_gene | CDR3aa | CDR3nt
13 | TRBJ2-7 | TRBV5-4 | . | . | CASSLASRYEQYF | TGTGCCAGCAGCTTGGCGAGTCGTTACGAGCAGTACTTC
15 | TRBJ2-3 | TRBV6-5 | . | . | CASNAPGLGTDTQYF | TGTGCCAGCAACGCCCCAGGGCTGGGCACAGATACGCAGTATTTT
15 | TRBJ2-5 | TRBV6-1 | . | TRBD1 | CASRKPGQGAGTQYF | TGTGCCAGCAGGAAGCCGGGACAGGGGGCGGGGACCCAGTACTTC
16 | TRBJ1-6 | TRBV4-1 | few | TRBD1 | CASSQGQGLYNSPLHF | TGCGCCAGCAGCCAGGGACAGGGGCTTTATAATTCACCCCTCCACTTT
15 | TRBJ1-1 | TRBV5-6 | few | . | CASSLEPGMNTEAFF | TGTGCCAGCAGCCTAGAGCCAGGCATGAACACTGAAGCTTTCTTT
15 | TRBJ2-1 | TRBV11-1 | . | TRBD2 | CASSLARGGAAEQFF | TGTGCCAGCAGCTTAGCACGCGGGGGGGCAGCTGAGCAGTTCTTC
16 | TRBJ1-1 | TRBV18 | . | . | CASSPPWGESDTEAFF | TGTGCCAGCTCACCACCGTGGGGGGAGTCGGACACTGAAGCTTTCTTT
17 | TRBJ2-5 | TRBV5-1 | once | TRBD2 | CASSSGGGARGQETQYF | TGCGCCAGCAGCTCGGGAGGAGGGGCCCGCGGGCAAGAGACCCAGTACTTC
13 | TRBJ2-7 | TRBV29-1 | . | . | CSVSRGTIYEQYF | TGCAGCGTTTCTCGAGGGACGATCTACGAGCAGTACTTC
13 | TRBJ2-1 | TRBV30 | . | TRBD2 | CAWSLKRGNEQFF | TGTGCCTGGAGTTTAAAGCGGGGTAATGAGCAGTTCTTC
15 | TRBJ2-1 | TRBV10-1 | . | . | CASSEPGSPDNEQFF | TGCGCCAGCAGTGAGCCGGGGTCCCCGGACAATGAGCAGTTCTTC
14 | TRBJ2-3 | TRBV10-3 | . | . | CAISVGGLVGTQYF | TGTGCCATCAGTGTGGGCGGGCTAGTGGGTACGCAGTATTTT
14 | TRBJ1-2 | TRBV19 | . | TRBD1 | CASSLDRANYGYTF | TGTGCCAGTAGTTTGGACAGGGCTAACTATGGCTACACCTTC
14 | TRBJ1-1 | TRBV5-6 | . | . | CASSLIQSGTEAFF | TGTGCCAGCAGCTTGATACAAAGTGGCACTGAAGCTTTCTTT
13 | TRBJ1-4 | TRBV19 | . | TRBD1 | CASKDRGIEKLFF | TGTGCCAGTAAAGACAGGGGAATCGAAAAACTGTTTTTT
16 | TRBJ1-6 | TRBV6-6 | . | . | CASSYPGTARYSPLHF | TGTGCCAGCAGTTACCCCGGGACCGCCCGTTATTCACCCCTCCACTTT
12 | TRBJ1-4 | TRBV7-6 | . | . | CASSLSREKLFF | TGTGCCAGCAGCTTAAGCAGGGAAAAACTGTTTTTT